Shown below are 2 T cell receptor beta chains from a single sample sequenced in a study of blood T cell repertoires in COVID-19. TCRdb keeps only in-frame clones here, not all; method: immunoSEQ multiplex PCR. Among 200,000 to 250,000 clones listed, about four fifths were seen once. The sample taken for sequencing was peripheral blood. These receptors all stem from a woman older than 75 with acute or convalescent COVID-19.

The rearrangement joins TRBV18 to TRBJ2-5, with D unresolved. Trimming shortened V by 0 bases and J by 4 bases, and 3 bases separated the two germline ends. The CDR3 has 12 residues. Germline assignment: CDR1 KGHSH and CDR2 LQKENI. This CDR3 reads CASSPPSETQYF. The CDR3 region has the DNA TGTGCCAGCTCACCACCCTCAGAGACCCAGTACTTC.

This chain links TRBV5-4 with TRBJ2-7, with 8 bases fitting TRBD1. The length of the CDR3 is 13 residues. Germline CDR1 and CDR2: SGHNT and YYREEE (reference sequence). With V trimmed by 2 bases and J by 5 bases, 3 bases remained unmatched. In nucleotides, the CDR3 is TGTGCCAGCAGCTTAAACAGGGGGGACGAGCAGTACTTC. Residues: CASSLNRGDEQYF. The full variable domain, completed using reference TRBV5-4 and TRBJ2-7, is ETGVTQSPTHLIKTRGQQVTLRCSSQSGHNTVSWYQQALGQGPQFIFQYYREEENGRGNFPPRFSGLQFPNYSSELNVNALELDDSALYLCASSLNRGDEQYFGPGTRLTVT.